This T cell receptor beta chain comes out of a study of blood T cell repertoires in COVID-19. The CDR3 consists of 16 residues. Germline values: CDR1 SGHNT, CDR2 YENEEA. V shed 5 bases and J shed 0 bases, with 16 bases lying between them. The protocol was immunoSEQ multiplex PCR, while the TCRdb copy is restricted to in-frame clones and leaves out a portion. The sample contains approximately 150,000 clones, around 88% of which appear only once. Source material: peripheral blood. The chain links TRBV11-3 to TRBJ1-1, with D tentatively TRBD1 (5 bases). This receptor was taken from a human donor in a cohort sampled during active COVID-19. In DNA form, the CDR3 reads TGTGCCAGCAGCACCTTCCAGTCAGGGATGAACACTGAAGCTTTCTTT. It codes for CASSTFQSGMNTEAFF.